The 22 T cell receptor beta chains below come from one sample, sequenced in a study of siplizumab effects on memory and regulatory T cells. Sequenced by immunoSEQ multiplex PCR; TCRdb stores in-frame clones only, minus some. The sample contains around 86,000 clones, about 94% of which appear only once. The specimen sequenced was non-Treg CD4+ T cells sorted from blood. Receptor source: a human donor in good health.

This clone was seen only once. The rearrangement uses TRBV5-1 and TRBJ2-3, with 8 bases identical to TRBD2. The CDR3 consists of 14 residues. Germline-derived CDR1 and CDR2 are SGHRS and YFSETQ. The ends lost 0 bases at V and 4 bases at J; junction bases unmatched: 1. The CDR3 spells CASSLETSADTQYF. In nucleotides, the CDR3 is TGCGCCAGCAGCTTGGAGACTAGCGCAGATACGCAGTATTTT.

This sequence joins TRBV30 and TRBJ2-7; 8 bases line up with TRBD1. The CDR3 length is 15 residues. Per germline, CDR1 GTSNPN and CDR2 SVGIG (reference sequence). The ends lost 1 base at V and 6 bases at J; junction bases unmatched: 11. The chain's CDR3 is CAWSADRGVLGEQYF. The CDR3 region has the DNA TGTGCCTGGAGTGCCGACAGGGGAGTGCTCGGCGAGCAGTACTTC.

This clone was observed a single time. The chain couples TRBV19 to TRBJ1-6; D is unclear. The CDR3 length is 15 residues. The germline V and J ends were trimmed by 3 bases and 6 bases, with 12 bases remaining between them. Germline CDR1 is LNHDA and CDR2 is SQIVND (reference sequence). The CDR3, as DNA: TGTGCCAGTAGTATTGGGCAGCAGATTAATTCACCCCTCCACTTT. It specifies CASSIGQQINSPLHF.

CDR3 in DNA: TGTGCCAGCAGTTCCGGAGACAACTATGGCTACACCTTC. Translating it yields CASSSGDNYGYTF. The chain employs TRBV6-5 and TRBJ1-2; unclear D gene. With 4 bases removed from V and 2 bases from J, the gap between germline ends came to 8 bases. CDR1 and CDR2 (germline): MNHEY, SVGAGI. CDR3 size: 13 residues.

Remarks on this clone: Sequence at one end of the junction differs from germline and may be a read error. This chain joins TRBV7-7 and TRBJ2-3, with TRBD1 matching over 7 bases. Germline CDR1 SSHAT, CDR2 FNYEAQ (reference sequence). The CDR3 runs 14 residues. The CDR3, as DNA: TGTGCTAGCAGCTCCGACAGGGTAGGGGATACGCAGTATTTT. This sequence encodes CASSSDRVGDTQYF.

This chain links TRBV25-1 with TRBJ2-6, with unresolved D. This CDR3 comprises 14 residues. Trimming pared 6 bases from V and 0 bases from J, leaving 6 bases between. The germline gives CDR1 MGHDK, CDR2 SYGVNS. The CDR3 loop reads CASSFSSGANVLTF. The CDR3 DNA reads TGTGCCAGCAGCTTCAGCTCTGGGGCCAACGTCCTGACTTTC.

The rearrangement uses TRBV5-1 and TRBJ2-5; D is perhaps TRBD2 (6 bases). V lost 1 base, J lost 2 bases, and 9 bases lay in between. CDR1 is SGHRS and CDR2 is YFSETQ in the germline V gene. The CDR3 is 14 residues long. CDR3 loop: CASSLLANQETQYF. CDR3 DNA sequence: TGCGCCAGCAGCTTGCTAGCGAATCAAGAGACCCAGTACTTC.

The rearrangement links TRBV18 to TRBJ2-2; D is undetermined. Trimming took off 5 bases at V and 7 bases at J, with 11 bases between the two ends. The CDR3 is 13 residues long. Per the germline V gene, CDR1 is KGHSH and CDR2 is LQKENI. DNA for the CDR3: TGTGCCAGCTCATCCCTCCGTGGCGGGGAGCTGTTTTTT. This gives the protein CASSSLRGGELFF.

This rearrangement joins TRBV6-5 to TRBJ2-2; D is perhaps TRBD1 (5 bases). The germline CDR1 and CDR2 sequences are MNHEY and SVGAGI. CDR3 length equals 14 residues. V was cut by 5 bases and J by 9 bases, with 16 bases left in between. The CDR3 here is CASSDDRITRELFF. The CDR3 DNA follows: TGTGCCAGCAGTGACGACAGAATTACTAGGGAGCTGTTTTTT.

This chain uses TRBV7-9 with TRBJ2-3, with TRBD2 as a possible D gene (7 bases). Trimming cost V 3 bases and J 3 bases, with 16 bases left between them. The CDR3 is 16 residues long. Germline V gene lookup returns CDR1 SEHNR and CDR2 FQNEAQ (reference sequence). The CDR3 DNA sequence: TGTGCCAGCAGCTTCCAAATGGCGGGGGCTACAGATACGCAGTATTTT. Its protein product is CASSFQMAGATDTQYF.

A few counts support this clone. The J gene is TRBJ2-3, the V gene TRBV18; 13 bases align to TRBD2. The junction had 19 bases not matched to a gene; V was cut back by 6 bases and J by 4 bases. The CDR3 consists of 20 residues. CDR1 KGHSH and CDR2 LQKENI come from the germline V gene. The DNA of the CDR3 is TGTGCCAGCTCCCCCCAACCCGGACTAGCGGGAGTATTGAAGGCAGATACGCAGTATTTT. As protein: CASSPQPGLAGVLKADTQYF.

DNA of the CDR3: TGTGCCAGCAGGCACAGGGGGCCCACAGATACGCAGTATTTT. Amino acids: CASRHRGPTDTQYF. This chain uses TRBV7-3 with TRBJ2-3, with 9 bases fitting TRBD1. The CDR3 has 14 residues. Trimming at V came to 6 bases and at J to 2 bases, leaving 3 bases not matched to a gene. CDR1 is SGHTA and CDR2 is FQGTGA in the germline V gene.

The chain recombines TRBV9 with TRBJ2-5; maybe TRBD1 (6 bases). The length of the CDR3 is 14 residues. The germline gives CDR1 SGDLS, CDR2 YYNGEE. The ends were cut back, 0 bases at V and 4 bases at J, with 10 bases in the middle. In nucleotides, the CDR3 is TGTGCCAGCAGCGTAGCAGGGGTGCGAGAGACCCAGTACTTC. It yields the protein CASSVAGVRETQYF.

The genes are TRBV14 and TRBJ2-2; TRBD2 might be the D (5 bases). V lost 0 bases, J lost 5 bases, and 13 bases lay in between. Germline lookup yields CDR1 SGHDN and CDR2 FVKESK. The CDR3 runs to 16 residues. DNA for the CDR3: TGTGCCAGCAGCCAAGATGCGGGTAGGCCGACCGGGGAGCTGTTTTTT. This translates into CASSQDAGRPTGELFF.

The chain has TRBV11-3 and TRBJ2-2; D remains unclear. Germline CDR1 is SGHNT and CDR2 is YENEEA. The V and J ends lost 3 bases and 5 bases respectively, with 4 bases between them. There are 12 residues in the CDR3. CDR3 coding DNA: TGTGCCAGCAGCTTCTTTACCGGGGAGCTGTTTTTT. This codes for CASSFFTGELFF.

This clone appeared a few times. The chain joins TRBV30 to TRBJ1-1, with a tentative D call TRBD1 (5 bases). The CDR3 is 11 amino acids. The germline CDR1 and CDR2 sequences are GTSNPN and SVGIG (reference sequence). The V and J ends lost 5 bases and 2 bases respectively, with 6 bases between them. The CDR3 sequence: CAWDRNTEAFF. The CDR3 bases are TGTGCCTGGGACAGAAACACTGAAGCTTTCTTT.

The rearrangement joins TRBV4-3 to TRBJ2-7; a weak D match, TRBD1 (6 bases). Trimming shortened V by 1 base and J by 2 bases, and 15 bases separated the two germline ends. The CDR3 contains 16 residues. Germline-derived CDR1 and CDR2 are LGHNA and YSLEER. The CDR3, as DNA: TGCGCCAGCAGCCAAGGAAGACAGGAAAGGGCCTACGAGCAGTACTTC. It encodes CASSQGRQERAYEQYF.

This chain links TRBV5-1 with TRBJ1-2; 8 bases line up with TRBD1. After removal of 0 bases from V and 12 bases from J, the junction contained 10 bases not matched to a gene. This CDR3 region has 14 residues. The V gene's germline CDR1 is SGHRS and CDR2 YFSETQ. CDR3 bases: TGCGCCAGCAGCTTGGATCCCGGGACAGGCTTGCACACCTTC. This sequence encodes CASSLDPGTGLHTF.

The CDR3 sequence is CASKERPNNQPQHF. In nucleotides, the CDR3 is TGTGCCAGTAAAGAACGGCCGAACAATCAGCCCCAGCATTTT. The V and J genes are TRBV19 and TRBJ1-5; no firm D call. Trimming took 7 bases from V and 3 from J, leaving 13 bases between them. From germline, CDR1 is LNHDA and CDR2 SQIVND (reference sequence). The CDR3 runs 14 residues.

The chain recombines TRBV4-1 with TRBJ2-7, with D maybe TRBD1 (7 bases). V was pared by 4 bases and J by 3 bases, with 16 bases between. Germline V lookup: CDR1 MGHRA, CDR2 YSYEKL. The CDR3 is made up of 15 amino acids. This chain's CDR3 is CASSRLEGQSYEQYF. The CDR3 DNA reads TGCGCCAGCAGCCGCCTGGAGGGACAGAGCTACGAGCAGTACTTC.

This rearrangement joins TRBV7-9 to TRBJ2-1; 12 bases map to TRBD2. CDR1 SEHNR and CDR2 FQNEAQ come from the germline V gene (reference sequence). The length of the CDR3 is 15 residues. Unmatched junction bases numbered 9, after V lost 8 bases and J lost 7 bases. The CDR3 nucleotides read TGTGCCAGCCTGAGGTCGACTAGCGGGGGTAATGAGCAGTTCTTC. As protein: CASLRSTSGGNEQFF.

The chain carries TRBV11-3 and TRBJ1-3; D unclear. The CDR3 runs to 15 residues. V was cut by 3 bases and J by 1 base, with 10 bases left in between. Per the germline V gene, CDR1 is SGHNT and CDR2 is YENEEA. CDR3 sequence reads: CASSLVPVSGNTIYF. The CDR3 DNA sequence: TGTGCCAGCAGCTTGGTCCCTGTTTCTGGAAACACCATATATTTT.